Given below is one TCR beta chain in context. Its antigen remains undetermined. No base quality values were provided; no much bigger clone lies one nucleotide off. The CDR3 regions of human TCRbeta chains were subjected to immunosequencing. As for the original processing: TCRs in the repertoires were matched against a reference library of SARS-CoV-2-specific TCRs that had been generated with the MIRA antigen-specificity platform. Breadth meant the fraction of unique TCRs that were SARS-CoV-2-associated, whereas depth meant the fraction of total T cells that were SARS-CoV-2-associated. Each spike-specific TCR was assigned to its reactive spike region and to a CD4 or CD8 class using the MIRA data. Log10-transformed breadth and depth values were compared by one-way ANOVA with Sidak's multiple comparisons tests. TCRdb stores this immuneACCESS table with in-frame sequences only. Part of the clones is absent; in the studies checked, under half of the shortfall reflects unresolved V genes, and no reason is known for the rest. The DNA gave D and trimming, while V, J and clone size come from that table. The sample profile shows fewer than 65,000 clones; around 83% of them were found once. The ten largest clones add up to roughly 20% of the sample.

This sample was included in a study of T cell responses to AZD1222 COVID-19 vaccine (dated by TCRdb to the early 2020s). In the study overall: AZD1222 recipients with second doses at about 4 weeks or about 12 weeks were pooled, because spike-specific TCR depth and breadth did not differ between schedules. TCR sequencing covered more than 230 trial participants: about 210 given two doses of AZD1222 and some 25 given two doses of MenACWY control vaccine. Trial participants were enrolled by age into subgroups of 18-55, 56-69 and 70-plus years, and about 150, 27 and 61 TCR-sequenced participants, respectively, were included in these subgroups.

The CDR3 covers 14 residues, taking in both the cysteine and the phenylalanine. Left in the record is the CDR3 DNA by itself, 42 bases read in frame from the first base. CDR1 and CDR2 are read off the germline V gene (reference sequence) as LGHDT and YNNKEL. Germline trimming amounts to 5 bases on V and 9 bases on J, with 10 as the count of junction bases outside the gene matches. General findings and caveats noted by the study authors: After two AZD1222 doses, both the breadth and the depth of spike-specific TCRs were significantly higher than at day 0 and than in MenACWY recipients. Participants were mostly white British, with more females than males. The authors suggested clonal diversity may have been underestimated. Because no day 14 peak-response samples were available, repertoires were characterized only after the peak T cell response. The 56-69-year group was small, and its depth increase did not reach significance, likely because of low power. Only 5 to 7 AZD1222 recipients were SARS-CoV-2 seropositive at baseline, limiting conclusions about previously exposed vaccinees. Reportedly, close to half of the unique spike-specific TCRs recognized epitopes lying outside the regions that are mutated in the B.1.351 and B.1.1.7 variants. The whole spike protein was spanned by vaccine-associated CD4 TCRs, and dominant responses were seen in regions 160-218 and 743-854.

This sample's time point label indicates: baseline before first vaccination. The vaccinee samples were drawn from two UK trials, COV001 and COV002, one of which was a single-blind randomized controlled phase 2/3 trial testing AZD1222 (ChAdOx1 nCoV-19) in healthy adults. For TCRbeta chain sequencing, PBMC samples from trial participants were taken at day 0 and at day 28 after the second dose. Sample: peripheral blood, taken on day 0 of AZD1222 vaccination. This receptor was identified in an adult in good health. The chain is assembled from TRBV3-1 (or the pseudogene TRBV3-2) and TRBJ2-1; 7 of the junction bases match TRBD1. The nucleotide sequence reads as follows: TGTGCCAGCAGCTTCCGGGACAGCTACGGTGAGCAGTTCTTC. It translates as CASSFRDSYGEQFF.